Each of the 18 T cell receptor beta chains below was sequenced from the same sample in a study of blood T cell repertoires in COVID-19. TCRdb keeps only in-frame clones here, not all; method: immunoSEQ multiplex PCR. Here the sample spans approximately 200,000 clones, 85% to 90% being singletons. Sequenced material: peripheral blood. The source of these receptors is a man aged 45-65 years with acute or convalescent COVID-19.

This clone was found a few times. The chain carries TRBV7-2 and TRBJ1-6; the D gene is possibly TRBD1 (6 bases). Germline V gives CDR1 SGHTA, CDR2 FQGNSA. The V gene lost 0 bases and the J gene lost 4 bases, with 13 bases spanning the gap. The CDR3 loop spans 17 amino acids. CDR3 bases: TGTGCCAGCAGCTTAGCGCGTGGGACAACTTATAATTCACCCCTCCACTTT. Its protein product is CASSLARGTTYNSPLHF.

V gene TRBV6-5 combines with J gene TRBJ1-1, with a weak D call TRBD1 (6 bases). Germline lookup yields CDR1 MNHEY and CDR2 SVGAGI. V was cut by 7 bases and J by 4 bases, with 13 bases left in between. The CDR3 totals 13 residues. The CDR3 DNA follows: TGTGCCAGCACCTCACAGGGAATCACTGAAGCTTTCTTT. It is translated as CASTSQGITEAFF.

This sequence joins TRBV29-1 and TRBJ1-6; D might be TRBD1 (5 bases). Trimming cost V 7 bases and J 4 bases, with 23 bases left between them. Germline CDR1 reads SQVTM; CDR2 reads ANQGSEA. The length of the CDR3 is 17 residues. The CDR3 DNA reads as TGCAGCGGAGCTTTTCGCGGGGCAATAGCTTATAATTCACCCCTCCACTTT. The encoded protein is CSGAFRGAIAYNSPLHF. Together with reference TRBV29-1 and TRBJ1-6, the CDR3 gives the full variable domain: SAVISQKPSRDICQRGTSLTIQCQVDSQVTMMFWYRQQPGQSLTLIATANQGSEATYESGFVIDKFPISRPNLTFSTLTVSNMSPEDSSIYLCSGAFRGAIAYNSPLHFGNGTRLTVT.

The chain couples TRBV28 to TRBJ2-5, with D possibly being TRBD1 (5 bases). This CDR3 comprises 12 residues. The germline V gene has CDR1 MDHEN and CDR2 SYDVKM. The V end was cut by 5 bases, the J end by 5 bases, with 9 bases between. The CDR3 is CASSRGQETQYF. The CDR3 DNA reads TGTGCCAGCAGTAGGGGCCAGGAGACCCAGTACTTC.

CDR3 sequence: CASSKTNSRVYGYTF. CDR3 sequence (DNA): TGCGCCAGCAGCAAGACAAACAGCAGGGTCTATGGCTACACCTTC. The chain has TRBV5-1 and TRBJ1-2; D perhaps matches TRBD1 (5 bases). This CDR3 spans 15 amino acids. The germline V gene encodes CDR1 SGHRS and CDR2 YFSETQ. V was cut by 4 bases and J by 4 bases, with 17 bases left in between.

V gene TRBV18 combines with J gene TRBJ2-5; D not resolved. The V gene's germline CDR1 is KGHSH and CDR2 LQKENI. CDR3 length: 12 residues. V gave up 0 bases and J gave up 13 bases, with 12 bases separating them. CDR3 DNA sequence: TGTGCCAGCTCACCACCTAATGGGCTAAGGTACTTC. Translating it yields CASSPPNGLRYF.

The gene calls are TRBV18 and TRBJ1-2; 9 bases agree with TRBD1. V lost 3 bases and J lost 4; bases outside the gene matches: 6. Germline lookup yields CDR1 KGHSH and CDR2 LQKENI. The CDR3 runs 15 residues. CDR3 region: CASSPPTGQGYGYTF. Here the CDR3 DNA reads TGTGCCAGCTCACCTCCGACGGGACAGGGCTATGGCTACACCTTC.

V usage is TRBV11-2 and J usage is TRBJ1-1, with TRBD1 as a possible D gene (5 bases). Germline V gene data show CDR1 as SGHAT and CDR2 as FQNNGV. V was clipped by 5 bases and J by 7 bases, with 11 bases between them. This CDR3 spans 12 amino acids. The CDR3 DNA reads as TGTGCCAGCAGCCCAACAGGAGTTGAAGCTTTCTTT. Protein product: CASSPTGVEAFF.

Remarks on this clone: Other DNA sequences in this specimen translate into the identical CDR3. The V call is TRBV5-4, the J call TRBJ1-3; no definite D call. Trimming removed 0 bases from V and 0 bases from J, with 4 bases in between. The length of the CDR3 is 14 residues. Germline V gene data show CDR1 as SGHNT and CDR2 as YYREEE (reference sequence). CDR3 in amino acids: CASSLGGSGNTIYF. The CDR3, as DNA: TGTGCCAGCAGCTTGGGCGGCTCTGGAAACACCATATATTTT.

The chain recombines TRBV10-2 with TRBJ2-2, with D possibly being TRBD1 (6 bases). With 2 bases removed from V and 0 bases from J, the gap between germline ends came to 10 bases. The CDR3 length is 16 residues. The germline gives CDR1 WSHSY, CDR2 SAAADI. The CDR3 here is CASSEVGTSNTGELFF. The CDR3 nucleotides read TGCGCCAGCAGTGAGGTTGGGACATCGAACACCGGGGAGCTGTTTTTT.

This rearrangement joins TRBV7-2 to TRBJ1-5; D gene unclear. Deletions cut 5 bases from V and 4 bases from J, with 6 bases between. There are 12 residues in the CDR3. The germline V gene has CDR1 SGHTA and CDR2 FQGNSA. As DNA, the CDR3 is TGTGCCAGCAGCCGGTTTAATCAGCCCCAGCATTTT. Protein product: CASSRFNQPQHF.

This clone was detected once. V usage is TRBV6-5 and J usage is TRBJ1-5, with 9 bases aligning to TRBD1. V dropped 2 bases and J dropped 2; count of bases not matched to a gene: 4. This CDR3 is built from 16 residues. The germline V gene has CDR1 MNHEY and CDR2 SVGAGI. CDR3 coding DNA: TGTGCCAGCAGTTACCCAGGACAGGGGCGCAATCAGCCCCAGCATTTT. It translates to CASSYPGQGRNQPQHF.

This chain uses TRBV5-1 with TRBJ1-4; a possible D gene is TRBD1 (6 bases). Germline CDR1 reads SGHRS; CDR2 reads YFSETQ. The CDR3 is 14 amino acids. Deletions cut 5 bases from V and 6 bases from J, with 14 bases between. The CDR3 DNA sequence: TGCGCCAGCAGGACTGGGGGCGCGGATGAAAAACTGTTTTTT. This codes for CASRTGGADEKLFF.

This chain connects TRBV5-1 to TRBJ1-2; TRBD1 might be the D (5 bases). Germline assignment: CDR1 SGHRS and CDR2 YFSETQ. The CDR3 consists of 14 residues. V gave up 0 bases and J gave up 2 bases, with 8 bases separating them. CDR3 coding DNA: TGCGCCAGCAGCTTGGGACAGCAAAACTATGGCTACACCTTC. Translated: CASSLGQQNYGYTF.

CDR3 sequence reads: CASSNYLNTEAFF. The CDR3 DNA follows: TGTGCCAGCAGTAACTACCTGAACACTGAAGCTTTCTTT. The chain joins TRBV27 to TRBJ1-1, with D uncertain. The CDR3 extends over 13 amino acids. V lost 5 bases and J lost 0, with 7 bases in between. Germline V gene lookup returns CDR1 MNHEY and CDR2 SMNVEV (reference sequence).

The rearrangement uses TRBV4-1 and TRBJ2-5; D is ambiguous. The CDR3 has 13 amino acids. V lost 2 bases to trimming and J lost 2 bases, with 6 bases between them. Germline V gives CDR1 MGHRA, CDR2 YSYEKL. CDR3: CASSQRVQETQYF. The CDR3 DNA sequence: TGCGCCAGCAGCCAACGGGTACAAGAGACCCAGTACTTC.

The chain combines TRBV7-8 with TRBJ1-1; 10 positions match TRBD1. The V gene end was trimmed by 5 bases and the J gene end by 3 bases; junction bases not matched to a gene: 3. CDR1 is SGHVS, CDR2 FQNEAQ, per germline. The CDR3 covers 14 residues. The CDR3 DNA is TGTGCCAGCAGCCCGACAGGGGGCTACACTGAAGCTTTCTTT. Residues: CASSPTGGYTEAFF.

The rearrangement joins TRBV4-1 to TRBJ1-4, with 8 positions matching TRBD1. Germline CDR1 MGHRA, CDR2 YSYEKL. The CDR3 is 14 residues long. V lost 6 bases to trimming and J lost 6 bases; unmatched junction nucleotides: 6. The CDR3 DNA reads as TGCGCCAGCAGTCCCCAGGGGGCGGATGAAAAACTGTTTTTT. Protein sequence: CASSPQGADEKLFF.